The sequence of this T cell receptor (beta chain) was determined in a study of blood T cell repertoires in COVID-19 (dated by TCRdb to the early 2020s). Study-level background: Samples from collaborators originated in the United States, Italy and Spain and spanned both the acute and convalescent phases of COVID-19. The material from the prospective study consisted of cDNA or gDNA derived from T cells, B-cell-depleted T cells, or PBMCs. The dataset comprised deeply sampled blood TCRbeta repertoires from subjects exposed to, actively infected with, or recovered from COVID-19. The repertoires were released in a freely available public database meant as a resource for research on the immune response to SARS-CoV-2. Samples came from the ongoing ImmuneRACE study (first 160 participants) plus 1,254 subjects from 6 global collaborators. The sample metadata nearly always contained a de-identified subject ID, COVID-19 status, age in years and sex. Where HLA class I and class II types were available, the types were taken from metadata supplied by the sample provider, not from assay-based typing. The paper's findings and limits, for the study overall: The amount of clinical and demographic metadata varied by source and participant and was provided uncurated.

TCRbeta CDR3 regions were amplified from genomic DNA by means of the immunoSEQ Assay, a bias-controlled multiplex PCR. The paper's processing steps were these. The number of nucleated cells in each sample was estimated by amplification of reference gene primers within the assay. To quantify the absolute abundance of each unique TCRbeta CDR3 rearrangement, sequence reads were collapsed and filtered. Productive Simpson clonality was computed per sample as the square root of Simpson's diversity index over productive rearrangements. TCRdb took over this immuneACCESS table, retaining in-frame rearrangements with V and J assigned. Such tables are incomplete; in checked studies, under half of the missing clones stem from an unresolved V gene, and the remainder is unexplained. That table is the source of V, J and clone size, and D and trimming were worked out from the DNA. For this sample there are 200,000 to 300,000 clones; around 89% appear just once. In total, the top ten clones hold around 6.6% of the sample.

Taken from the germline V gene, the CDR1 and CDR2 loops are SGHTA and FQGNSA. Trimming costs V 4 bases and J 2 bases, and their ends lie 6 bases apart. The CDR3 goes from the cysteine to the phenylalanine over 13 residues. Kept here is only the CDR3 DNA, which spans 39 bases and is read in frame from base 1. In Seattle, one collaborating source enrolled patients while the infection was active and tracked those patients longitudinally over the course of disease. Collaborating institutions collected whole blood in K2EDTA tubes following their own protocols. For TCRbeta analysis, collaborator samples were shipped as frozen whole blood, as isolated PBMCs, or as DNA extracted from either sample type. On this clone: The antigen it binds to is not known. The sample holds no much larger clone one base away, and base qualities are not on file.

The chain is encoded by TRBV7-2 joined to TRBJ1-3; a confident D gene designation cannot be given. Sequencing was done on a sample of peripheral blood. The receptor was isolated from a woman aged 30 to 39 with COVID-19, enrolled during active disease. DNA sequence: TGTGCCAGCAGCTACAGTGCTGGAAACACCATATATTTT. This gives the protein CASSYSAGNTIYF.